This TCR beta chain is from a study of cytomegalovirus exposure and HLA in healthy donors. Of note for this clone: As yet, its antigen is unknown.

Study conclusions and caveats: The later analysis indicated that the majority of CMV-associated TCR beta chains appeared HLA-restricted.

The primer mix had 60 Vbeta and 13 Jbeta primers. Only in-frame clones appear in the TCRdb table, and some are missing; sequencing was by immunoSEQ multiplex PCR. The table shows about 110,000 clones, with roughly two thirds occurring only once. The CDR3 runs to 17 residues. Germline-derived CDR1 and CDR2 are MDHEN and SYDVKM. With 7 bases removed from V and 2 bases from J, the gap between germline ends came to 21 bases. V usage is TRBV28 and J usage is TRBJ2-4, with D possibly being TRBD2 (6 bases). The sequence came from a female donor in good health and CMV-seronegative. Sequenced sample: PBMCs. The CDR3 coding sequence is TGTGCCAGCAACCTCTCAACTAGCAGAAGATCCAAAAACATTCAGTACTTC. This gives the protein CASNLSTSRRSKNIQYF. Supplemented by reference TRBV28 and TRBJ2-4, the full variable domain reads DVKVTQSSRYLVKRTGEKVFLECVQDMDHENMFWYRQDPGLGLRLIYFSYDVKMKEKGDIPEGYSVSREKKERFSLILESASTNQTSMYLCASNLSTSRRSKNIQYFGAGTRLSVL.